These 28 T cell receptor beta chains came from one sample sequenced in a study of T cell changes during pregnancy in multiple sclerosis. Some clones are missing from TCRdb's copy, which holds only in-frame ones; the method was immunoSEQ multiplex PCR. The table records 49,000 or so clones, roughly 92% of them present only once. The sequences come from CD4+ T cells from peripheral blood mononuclear cells, collected in the second trimester of pregnancy. The receptor set was obtained from a female donor in good health, enrolled as a control in a pregnancy study.

V and J are TRBV30 and TRBJ1-4; 9 bases align to TRBD1. CDR3 length: 14 amino acids. CDR1 and CDR2 from the germline V gene are GTSNPN and SVGIG (reference sequence). The J segment lost 3 bases and the V segment lost 2 bases, leaving 1 base of the junction unmatched. CDR3 nucleotides: TGTGCCTGGAGTCGGACAGGGGCTAATGAAAAACTGTTTTTT. This gives the protein CAWSRTGANEKLFF.

This clone has just one count. The chain combines TRBV6-6 with TRBJ1-3; D call uncertain. CDR3 size: 12 residues. Germline V gene lookup returns CDR1 MNHNY and CDR2 SVGAGI (reference sequence). V lost 2 bases and J lost 6, with 5 bases in between. In nucleotides, the CDR3 is TGTGCCAGCAGTTACGGCCAAAACACCATATATTTT. It translates to CASSYGQNTIYF.

The sample holds a few counts of this clone. The CDR3 here is CASSTEDTYSPLHF. In DNA, the CDR3 is TGTGCCAGCAGCACAGAGGACACTTATTCACCCCTCCACTTT. V usage is TRBV9 and J usage is TRBJ1-6; a possible D gene is TRBD1 (5 bases). Germline CDR1 SGDLS, CDR2 YYNGEE. The CDR3 loop spans 14 amino acids. V shed 4 bases and J shed 8 bases, with 13 bases lying between them.

This chain uses TRBV2 with TRBJ1-5; 10 nucleotides align to TRBD1. Germline V CDR1 and CDR2: SNHLY, FYNNEI. The length of the CDR3 is 14 residues. V lost 5 bases, J lost 7 bases, and 5 bases stayed unmatched. The CDR3 spells CASSPWTGGQPQHF. For the CDR3, the DNA is TGTGCCAGCAGTCCTTGGACAGGGGGGCAGCCCCAGCATTTT.

This clone has just a few counts. The V and J genes are TRBV5-1 and TRBJ1-6; tentatively, D is TRBD1 (6 bases). The ends were cut back, 9 bases at V and 10 bases at J, with 17 bases in the middle. Germline V CDR1 and CDR2: SGHRS, YFSETQ. This CDR3 is built from 13 residues. CDR3 sequence (DNA): TGCGCCACGCAGGACAGCGTTGGCTCACCCCTCCACTTT. As protein: CATQDSVGSPLHF.

V and J are TRBV19 and TRBJ2-7; D is perhaps TRBD2 (6 bases). V lost 6 bases to trimming and J lost 6 bases, with 15 bases between them. This CDR3 comprises 13 residues. Germline lookup yields CDR1 LNHDA and CDR2 SQIVND (reference sequence). CDR3 DNA: TGTGCCAGTAGCGGGACCGGGGGATCCGAGCAGTACTTC. Amino acids: CASSGTGGSEQYF.

There are a few counts of this clone. The rearrangement links TRBV10-3 to TRBJ2-2; D possibly corresponds to TRBD2 (5 bases). This CDR3 comprises 13 residues. Between the trimmed V and J ends, which lost 2 bases and 7 bases, there was a span of 8 bases. The germline gives CDR1 ENHRY, CDR2 SYGVKD. The CDR3 nucleotides are TGTGCCATCAGTGAGCGAGGGAGCGGGGAGCTGTTTTTT. This sequence encodes CAISERGSGELFF.

This clone turned up a few times. The genes are TRBV5-8 and TRBJ1-1; weak D call: TRBD1 (6 bases). CDR3 length: 13 amino acids. The V end was cut by 4 bases, the J end by 8 bases, with 15 bases between. The V gene's germline CDR1 is SGHTS and CDR2 YDEGEE. The CDR3 sequence: CASSRDQGKEAFF. For the CDR3, the DNA is TGTGCCAGCAGCAGGGATCAGGGGAAAGAAGCTTTCTTT.

The V gene is TRBV15, the J gene TRBJ1-2; D perhaps matches TRBD1 (5 bases). The CDR3 is 14 amino acids. Germline V gene sequence: CDR1 LNHNV, CDR2 YYDKDF (reference sequence). The V end lost 2 bases, the J end lost 4 bases, and 11 bases lay between the germline ends. The CDR3 loop is CATSRSDTGYGYTF. Here the CDR3 DNA reads TGTGCCACCAGCAGATCCGACACAGGCTATGGCTACACCTTC.

This clone appeared once. The chain employs TRBV21-1 and TRBJ2-7; no DNA check was done on the table's D call, TRBD1. TRBV21-1 is a pseudogene. The CDR3 contains 15 residues. The CDR3 DNA is TGTGCCAGCAGCAACGGGACAGGGGGAAGCTACGAGCAGTACTTC. It yields the protein CASSNGTGGSYEQYF.

The chain has TRBV5-1 and TRBJ2-3; perhaps TRBD1 as D (5 bases). Trimming took 4 bases from V and 7 from J, leaving 16 bases between them. This CDR3 has 14 residues. Looked up from germline, CDR1 is SGHRS and CDR2 is YFSETQ. CDR3 loop: CASSLGRVDYTQYF. CDR3 nucleotides: TGCGCCAGCAGCCTGGGCAGGGTAGACTATACGCAGTATTTT.

This clone was seen only a few times. The rearrangement links TRBV6-1 to TRBJ1-6; D not resolved. Germline lookup yields CDR1 MNHNS and CDR2 SASEGT. V was pared by 6 bases and J by 2 bases, with 8 bases between. This CDR3 comprises 14 residues. Here the CDR3 DNA reads TGTGCCAGCAGGACAACAGCCTATAATTCACCCCTCCACTTT. This codes for CASRTTAYNSPLHF.

CDR3 region: CASSLRTARSGNTIYF. In DNA form, the CDR3 reads TGTGCCAGCAGCTTACGGACTGCCCGCTCTGGAAACACCATATATTTT. The chain has TRBV7-3 and TRBJ1-3; D call uncertain. Trimming left V 2 bases short and J 0 bases short, with 11 bases between. CDR3 length: 16 residues. Germline V gives CDR1 SGHTA, CDR2 FQGTGA.

The chain couples TRBV6-1 to TRBJ1-2; 7 bases align to TRBD1. The germline CDR1 and CDR2 sequences are MNHNS and SASEGT. The CDR3 extends over 13 amino acids. Trimming took 2 bases from V and 8 from J; bases not matched to a gene: 5. CDR3 DNA sequence: TGTGCCAGCAGTGAAAGGGGGCCTGGGGGCTACACCTTC. As protein: CASSERGPGGYTF.

CDR3 protein: CASSVSGRETQYF. In DNA, the CDR3 is TGTGCCAGCAGTGTGTCAGGTCGGGAGACCCAGTACTTC. This chain uses TRBV2 with TRBJ2-5; no clear D. With 4 bases removed from V and 5 bases from J, the gap between germline ends came to 11 bases. Looked up from germline, CDR1 is SNHLY and CDR2 is FYNNEI. The CDR3 contains 13 residues.

The chain couples TRBV4-3 to TRBJ2-3; the D gene is possibly TRBD2 (5 bases). CDR1 LGHNA and CDR2 YSLEER come from the germline V gene. The CDR3 totals 13 residues. V lost 0 bases and J lost 7, with 8 bases in between. The CDR3 sequence is CASSQDRGNTQYF. The CDR3 DNA reads TGCGCCAGCAGCCAAGATCGGGGAAATACGCAGTATTTT.

The chain combines TRBV7-9 with TRBJ1-1; D is ambiguous. Trimming cost V 5 bases and J 1 base, with 14 bases left between them. The CDR3 is 15 amino acids. The germline gives CDR1 SEHNR, CDR2 FQNEAQ (reference sequence). The CDR3 here is CASSPNRGSNTEAFF. DNA for the CDR3: TGTGCCAGCAGCCCCAATCGGGGTTCGAACACTGAAGCTTTCTTT.

The chain carries TRBV7-9 and TRBJ1-3, with D perhaps matching TRBD1 (5 bases). Trimming pared 1 base from V and 2 bases from J, leaving 9 bases between. The CDR3 length is 15 residues. Per the germline V gene, CDR1 is SEHNR and CDR2 is FQNEAQ (reference sequence). CDR3 in DNA: TGTGCCAGCAGCTTAGAGGGCAGGGCTGGAAACACCATATATTTT. Translation gives CASSLEGRAGNTIYF.

V is TRBV29-1 and J is TRBJ1-2, with D unclear. Germline V gives CDR1 SQVTM, CDR2 ANQGSEA. The CDR3 runs to 14 residues. The V and J ends lost 3 bases and 1 base respectively, with 12 bases between them. Here the CDR3 DNA reads TGCAGCGTTGAGCGGCAGCTATTTAACTATGGCTACACCTTC. Translated, it gives CSVERQLFNYGYTF.

This clone was detected only once. This chain connects TRBV6-1 to TRBJ1-5, with D possibly TRBD1 on 5 matching bases. Germline CDR1 and CDR2: MNHNS and SASEGT. CDR3 length: 14 residues. V was shortened by 3 bases and J by 7 bases, with 13 bases between the two germline ends. The DNA of the CDR3 is TGTGCCAGCAGTGATCCGCAGGGCAGACAGCCCCAGCATTTT. This translates into CASSDPQGRQPQHF.

Here the CDR3 reads CASSLLGRRGGGEVTQYF. CDR3 in DNA: TGTGCCAGCAGCTTACTTGGTCGGCGGGGGGGCGGGGAGGTGACCCAGTACTTC. The chain recombines TRBV7-3 with TRBJ2-5, with 9 nucleotides matching TRBD2. V lost 2 bases to trimming and J lost 7 bases; unmatched junction nucleotides: 17. This CDR3 has 18 amino acids. Germline-derived CDR1 and CDR2 are SGHTA and FQGTGA.

V is TRBV9 and J is TRBJ2-7; no firm D call. V lost 0 bases and J lost 3, with 10 bases in between. This CDR3 region has 14 residues. Germline CDR1 and CDR2: SGDLS and YYNGEE. In nucleotides, the CDR3 is TGTGCCAGCAGCGTAGGTGGCGGCATCTACGAGCAGTACTTC. Translated, it gives CASSVGGGIYEQYF. The variable domain in full, completed from reference TRBV9 and TRBJ2-7, reads DSGVTQTPKHLITATGQRVTLRCSPRSGDLSVYWYQQSLDQGLQFLIQYYNGEERAKGNILERFSAQQFPDLHSELNLSSLELGDSALYFCASSVGGGIYEQYFGPGTRLTVT.

The chain couples TRBV5-1 to TRBJ1-1, with D perhaps matching TRBD1 (6 bases). The germline V gene encodes CDR1 SGHRS and CDR2 YFSETQ. The CDR3 covers 14 residues. Trimming cost V 4 bases and J 1 base, with 11 bases left between them. The CDR3: CASSATGKNTEAFF. The DNA of the CDR3 is TGCGCCAGCAGCGCGACAGGAAAGAACACTGAAGCTTTCTTT.

V and J are TRBV7-3 and TRBJ2-2, with 8 positions matching TRBD2. The CDR3 is 16 amino acids. V was pared by 5 bases and J by 1 base, with 6 bases of the junction left unmatched. Germline CDR1 is SGHTA and CDR2 is FQGTGA. As DNA, the CDR3 is TGTGCCAGCAGCCGCACCCGGGGGGGGAACACCGGGGAGCTGTTTTTT. Its translation is CASSRTRGGNTGELFF.

The rearrangement joins TRBV18 to TRBJ1-1, with D perhaps TRBD1 (6 bases). Germline values: CDR1 KGHSH, CDR2 LQKENI. CDR3 length: 15 amino acids. V was pared by 6 bases and J by 1 base, with 15 bases between. The CDR3 nucleotides read TGTGCCAGCTCCCCCCGACAGGCGGAGAACACTGAAGCTTTCTTT. This codes for CASSPRQAENTEAFF.

The V and J genes are TRBV19 and TRBJ1-2; D is perhaps TRBD1 (6 bases). V dropped 3 bases and J dropped 2 bases, with 13 bases sitting between them. The CDR3 extends over 15 amino acids. The germline gives CDR1 LNHDA, CDR2 SQIVND (reference sequence). CDR3 sequence: CASSIRRGENYGYTF. In nucleotides, the CDR3 is TGTGCCAGTAGTATCCGCAGGGGCGAGAACTATGGCTACACCTTC.

The gene calls are TRBV4-1 and TRBJ1-4; TRBD1 might be the D (6 bases). This CDR3 is 14 amino acids long. V lost 1 base to trimming and J lost 7 bases, with 10 bases between them. Germline CDR1 is MGHRA and CDR2 is YSYEKL. In DNA form, the CDR3 reads TGCGCCAGCAGCCAAGGACCAGGGGTTGAAAAACTGTTTTTT. Protein: CASSQGPGVEKLFF.

The gene calls are TRBV6-6 and TRBJ2-6; 7 positions match TRBD1. V lost 6 bases to trimming and J lost 2 bases; unmatched junction nucleotides: 7. The germline CDR1 and CDR2 sequences are MNHNY and SVGAGI (reference sequence). The CDR3 sequence is 16 residues long. In DNA form, the CDR3 reads TGTGCCAGCAGCCCCCCCACAGGGGCTGGGGCCAACGTCCTGACTTTC. Protein: CASSPPTGAGANVLTF.